This entry lists 29 T cell receptor beta chains sequenced from one sample in a study of blood T cells in healthy people across ages. The authors ran a second PCR of about 7 to 12 cycles using a sample-barcoded 5' primer and a J-beta primer mix. MiXCR, run by TCRdb on the 5' RACE reads, gives a single entry per CDR3 protein. This sample yields 650,000 to 800,000 distinct CDR3 sequences, of which roughly 44% are seen a single time; under 20% belongs to the top ten. Sequenced input: blood. These receptors were taken from a man between 60 and 75 years old in good health.

This clonotype came up a few times. The chain recombines TRBV4-1 with TRBJ2-7, with D perhaps matching TRBD2 (5 bases). V was cut by 3 bases and J by 3 bases, with 15 bases left in between. CDR3 length: 15 amino acids. Germline V gene sequence: CDR1 MGHRA, CDR2 YSYEKL. CDR3 in amino acids: CASSHTPPGFYEQYF. CDR3 sequence (DNA): TGCGCCAGCAGCCACACCCCTCCGGGGTTCTACGAGCAGTACTTC.

The V and J genes are TRBV4-3 and TRBJ1-2; possibly TRBD1 for D (6 bases). CDR3 length equals 13 residues. V was shortened by 3 bases and J by 4 bases, with 9 bases between the two germline ends. CDR1 is LGHNA, CDR2 YSLEER, per germline. CDR3 in DNA: TGCGCCAGCAGCCATGAACAGGGCTATGGCTACACCTTC. It is translated as CASSHEQGYGYTF.

The rearrangement uses TRBV6-2 or TRBV6-3 and TRBJ1-2, with 9 bases lining up with TRBD1. The V gene's germline CDR1 is MNHEY and CDR2 SVGEGT. CDR3 length equals 13 residues. Unmatched junction bases numbered 7, after V lost 7 bases and J lost 7 bases. The CDR3 DNA sequence: TGTGCCAGCATGCCGGGACAGGGAGGTGGCTACACCTTC. Its protein is CASMPGQGGGYTF.

The CDR3 protein is CASSLSQGGNNEQFF. CDR3 in DNA: TGTGCCAGCAGTTTATCACAGGGTGGGAACAATGAGCAGTTCTTC. V usage is TRBV27 and J usage is TRBJ2-1, with D perhaps matching TRBD1 (6 bases). In germline, CDR1 is MNHEY, CDR2 SMNVEV (reference sequence). V was pared by 0 bases and J by 5 bases, with 11 bases between. CDR3 size: 15 residues.

The J gene is TRBJ2-2, the V gene TRBV5-8; D perhaps matches TRBD2 (5 bases). Germline values: CDR1 SGHTS, CDR2 YDEGEE. The CDR3 runs 16 residues. V lost 4 bases to trimming and J lost 9 bases, with 22 bases between them. Written as DNA, the CDR3 is TGTGCCAGCAGCGGAGGACCCCCCGTGAACGATCGGGAGCTGTTTTTT. Amino acid sequence: CASSGGPPVNDRELFF. Drawing the rest from reference TRBV5-8 and TRBJ2-2, the complete variable domain is EAGVTQSPTHLIKTRGQQATLRCSPISGHTSVYWYQQALGLGLQFLLWYDEGEERNRGNFPPRFSGRQFPNYSSELNVNALELEDSALYLCASSGGPPVNDRELFFGEGSRLTVL.

CDR3 bases: TGTGCCAGCAGCGCGGACGGGTATCGAGCGGCAGAGTTCTTC. Amino acid sequence: CASSADGYRAAEFF. The V gene is TRBV9, the J gene TRBJ2-1; D is possibly TRBD2 (5 bases). Germline V lookup: CDR1 SGDLS, CDR2 YYNGEE. V lost 3 bases, J lost 14 bases, and 21 bases lay in between. This CDR3 is built from 14 residues.

This clonotype was seen a few times. The V gene is TRBV27, the J gene TRBJ1-4; D uncertain. From germline, CDR1 is MNHEY and CDR2 SMNVEV (reference sequence). The CDR3 covers 12 residues. V was clipped by 7 bases and J by 8 bases, with 11 bases between them. The DNA for the CDR3 is TGTGCCAGCATGGGCAGAGAAGAAAAACTGTTTTTT. Translation: CASMGREEKLFF.

The chain couples TRBV20-1 to TRBJ2-2; D not resolved. Germline values: CDR1 DFQATT, CDR2 SNEGSKA (reference sequence). V shed 6 bases and J shed 6 bases, with 11 bases lying between them. This CDR3 comprises 12 residues. CDR3 DNA: TGCAGTGCAACCTCGAGCGCCGGGGAGCTGTTTTTT. Amino acid sequence: CSATSSAGELFF.

J is TRBJ2-3 and V is TRBV5-8; TRBD1 agrees at 8 bases. Germline values: CDR1 SGHTS, CDR2 YDEGEE. Unmatched junction bases numbered 6, after V lost 4 bases and J lost 5 bases. The CDR3 is made up of 14 amino acids. CDR3 in amino acids: CASSRRDRIDTQYF. The CDR3 bases are TGTGCCAGCAGCCGCCGGGACAGGATAGATACGCAGTATTTT.

The J gene is TRBJ2-1, the V gene TRBV20-1; TRBD2 agrees at 11 bases. The CDR3 loop spans 15 amino acids. Germline V gene sequence: CDR1 DFQATT, CDR2 SNEGSKA (reference sequence). V lost 0 bases to trimming and J lost 7 bases; unmatched junction nucleotides: 5. CDR3 sequence reads: CSARDAPSGGNEQFF. In DNA form, the CDR3 reads TGCAGTGCTAGAGATGCGCCTAGCGGGGGGAATGAGCAGTTCTTC.

The chain uses TRBV20-1 and TRBJ1-1; TRBD1 might be the D (6 bases). The V end was cut by 1 base, the J end by 8 bases, with 11 bases between. The germline CDR1 and CDR2 sequences are DFQATT and SNEGSKA (reference sequence). The CDR3 spans 12 residues. The CDR3 protein is CSARGNQGEAFF. CDR3 coding DNA: TGCAGTGCTAGAGGAAATCAGGGGGAAGCTTTCTTT.

V usage is TRBV30 and J usage is TRBJ2-1; D may be TRBD1 (6 bases). V shed 4 bases and J shed 0 bases, with 10 bases lying between them. This CDR3 contains 14 residues. Per the germline V gene, CDR1 is GTSNPN and CDR2 is SVGIG (reference sequence). The CDR3 DNA sequence: TGTGCCTGGACGCAGGGGAGCTCCTACAATGAGCAGTTCTTC. It translates to CAWTQGSSYNEQFF.

This clonotype has a handful of counts. This chain links TRBV2 with TRBJ2-4, with unresolved D. Trimming took off 6 bases at V and 3 bases at J, with 15 bases between the two ends. Germline values: CDR1 SNHLY, CDR2 FYNNEI. The length of the CDR3 is 15 residues. The CDR3 region has the DNA TGTGCCAGCAGCGGGCCTTATGGGGTCAAAAACATTCAGTACTTC. Its protein is CASSGPYGVKNIQYF.

The J gene is TRBJ2-5, the V gene TRBV5-1, with 9 bases matching TRBD2. Looked up from germline, CDR1 is SGHRS and CDR2 is YFSETQ. The CDR3 is 16 residues long. The V gene end was trimmed by 2 bases and the J gene end by 5 bases; junction bases not matched to a gene: 10. The CDR3 nucleotides read TGCGCCAGCAGCTTCCTAGCGGGGTTCGGGAGGGAGACCCAGTACTTC. Protein: CASSFLAGFGRETQYF. The variable domain in full, with the rest retrieved from reference TRBV5-1 and TRBJ2-5, is KAGVTQTPRYLIKTRGQQVTLSCSPISGHRSVSWYQQTPGQGLQFLFEYFSETQRNKGNFPGRFSGRQFSNSRSEMNVSTLELGDSALYLCASSFLAGFGRETQYFGPGTRLLVL.

The chain joins TRBV20-1 to TRBJ2-2, with 9 bases that match TRBD1. After removal of 0 bases from V and 1 base from J, the junction contained 6 bases not matched to a gene. CDR3 length equals 17 residues. The germline V gene encodes CDR1 DFQATT and CDR2 SNEGSKA (reference sequence). DNA for the CDR3: TGCAGTGCTAGAGATACTACGGGACAGGGGAACACCGGGGAGCTGTTTTTT. This translates into CSARDTTGQGNTGELFF.

This rearrangement joins TRBV6-2 or TRBV6-3 to TRBJ1-1, with a weak D call TRBD1 (6 bases). V dropped 2 bases and J dropped 0 bases, with 16 bases sitting between them. CDR3 length: 17 residues. The germline gives CDR1 MNHEY, CDR2 SVGEGT. CDR3 DNA: TGTGCCAGCAGTTACGGTCGAAGGGGGAATATGAACACTGAAGCTTTCTTT. As protein: CASSYGRRGNMNTEAFF.

This chain uses TRBV9 with TRBJ2-3, with D possibly matching TRBD2 (6 bases). Germline V gene lookup returns CDR1 SGDLS and CDR2 YYNGEE. V dropped 4 bases and J dropped 6 bases, with 21 bases sitting between them. This CDR3 is 16 amino acids long. CDR3 sequence (DNA): TGTGCCAGCAGCTTAGCGGTACCCCTGGGTGAGGATACGCAGTATTTT. Translating it yields CASSLAVPLGEDTQYF.

This clonotype was seen a handful of times. The rearrangement joins TRBV4-3 to TRBJ1-2; perhaps TRBD1 as D (5 bases). V lost 4 bases and J lost 4, with 19 bases in between. The germline CDR1 and CDR2 sequences are LGHNA and YSLEER. This CDR3 is 16 amino acids long. This chain's CDR3 is CASSPATDSLGYGYTF. CDR3 nucleotide sequence: TGCGCCAGCAGCCCGGCGACAGACAGCCTAGGCTATGGCTACACCTTC.

This clonotype was detected a few times. This chain connects TRBV27 to TRBJ2-5; D may be TRBD1 (6 bases). The CDR3 has 14 amino acids. CDR1 is MNHEY and CDR2 is SMNVEV in the germline V gene (reference sequence). V lost 3 bases, J lost 4 bases, and 12 bases lay in between. Here the CDR3 DNA reads TGTGCCAGCAGTTTTGGGGGCATTACAGAGACCCAGTACTTC. Translating it yields CASSFGGITETQYF.

The rearrangement uses TRBV4-1 and TRBJ2-7, with 8 bases aligning to TRBD1. The CDR3 consists of 15 residues. V dropped 2 bases and J dropped 1; count of bases not matched to a gene: 4. Germline V gene data show CDR1 as MGHRA and CDR2 as YSYEKL. The CDR3 bases are TGCGCCAGCAGCCAATCGGGACAGGTATCCTACGAGCAGTACTTC. Protein sequence: CASSQSGQVSYEQYF.

This chain joins TRBV5-6 and TRBJ2-5, with TRBD1 as a possible D gene (6 bases). V lost 1 base and J 2 bases, leaving 12 bases between the germline ends. Germline CDR1 SGHDT, CDR2 YYEEEE. CDR3 size: 15 residues. The DNA for the CDR3 is TGTGCCAGCAGCTTGAATCAGGGGCATCAAGAGACCCAGTACTTC. This translates into CASSLNQGHQETQYF.

The CDR3 DNA follows: TGTGCCAGCAGCAAAGACGCCGCCGGGACCCAGAAGGAGACCCAGTACTTC. It encodes CASSKDAAGTQKETQYF. This rearrangement joins TRBV21-1 to TRBJ2-4; the table assigns TRBD1, which was not confirmed against the DNA. The better agreement between TRBJ2-5 and the DNA end casts doubt on the J call. TRBV21-1 is given as a pseudogene. The CDR3 spans 17 residues.

A few counts support this clonotype. This sequence joins TRBV6-5 and TRBJ1-6, with D possibly being TRBD1 (6 bases). In germline, CDR1 is MNHEY, CDR2 SVGAGI. The CDR3 totals 14 residues. Trimming took 0 bases from V and 13 from J, leaving 13 bases between them. CDR3 nucleotides: TGTGCCAGCAGTTACTCTGACAGGAGATACCCCCTCCACTTT. As protein: CASSYSDRRYPLHF.

The rearrangement joins TRBV18 to TRBJ2-1; tentative D call: TRBD2 (5 bases). The V gene lost 4 bases and the J gene lost 10 bases, with 17 bases spanning the gap. The CDR3 has 14 residues. The germline CDR1 and CDR2 sequences are KGHSH and LQKENI. The CDR3 region is CASSLQRGPEEQFF. The DNA of the CDR3 is TGTGCCAGCTCACTACAGAGAGGGCCAGAAGAGCAGTTCTTC.

This clonotype showed up just a few times. The chain links TRBV4-3 to TRBJ1-5; TRBD1 aligns across 7 bases. Germline assignment: CDR1 LGHNA and CDR2 YSLEER. After removal of 4 bases from V and 0 bases from J, the junction contained 6 bases not matched to a gene. The CDR3 consists of 16 residues. CDR3 sequence: CASSPGGAYSNQPQHF. CDR3 bases: TGCGCCAGCAGCCCAGGGGGGGCTTATAGCAATCAGCCCCAGCATTTT.

This clonotype has a count of ten or more. The V gene is TRBV10-3, the J gene TRBJ2-7, with TRBD1 identical over 9 bases. Per the germline V gene, CDR1 is ENHRY and CDR2 is SYGVKD. The CDR3 spans 15 residues. With V trimmed by 10 bases and J by 3 bases, 13 bases remained unmatched. The CDR3 DNA follows: TGTGCCAGTAGGGACCGGGACAGGGCGGTCTACGAGCAGTACTTC. Its protein product is CASRDRDRAVYEQYF.

The table lists this clonotype with a count of one. The CDR3 sequence: CASSQARDGTYEQYF. CDR3 DNA: TGCGCCAGCAGCCAAGCTCGGGACGGGACCTACGAGCAGTACTTC. This chain joins TRBV4-1 and TRBJ2-7, with D perhaps TRBD1 or TRBD2 (5 bases each). Germline V gene lookup returns CDR1 MGHRA and CDR2 YSYEKL. Trimming took 1 base from V and 2 from J, leaving 12 bases between them. The CDR3 spans 15 residues.

This clonotype was observed many times. The chain combines TRBV4-1 with TRBJ1-2; tentative D call: TRBD1 (5 bases). Germline assignment: CDR1 MGHRA and CDR2 YSYEKL. Trimming cost V 3 bases and J 0 bases, with 14 bases left between them. The CDR3 sequence is 16 residues long. The CDR3, as DNA: TGCGCCAGCAGCCAGCTTCCGGGGACGACTAACTATGGCTACACCTTC. Protein sequence: CASSQLPGTTNYGYTF.

This chain uses TRBV20-1 with TRBJ2-4; tentatively, D is TRBD1 or TRBD2 (5 bases each). From germline, CDR1 is DFQATT and CDR2 SNEGSKA (reference sequence). This CDR3 region has 13 residues. V lost 2 bases and J 4 bases, leaving 9 bases between the germline ends. The CDR3 region is CSARRDEKNIQYF. In nucleotides, the CDR3 is TGCAGTGCTAGAAGGGACGAGAAAAACATTCAGTACTTC.